Listed here is a single T cell receptor beta chain. Original methodology: Scientists estimated how many nucleated cells there were by amplifying reference gene primers. Sequencing was performed with immunoSEQ multiplex PCR; in TCRdb, only in-frame clones are kept and a portion is missing. Clone size and the V and J calls come from that table; the DNA yielded D and trimming. In the table there are approximately 50,000 clones, about 88% of which are singletons. This entry belongs to a study of blood T cell repertoires in COVID-19. V was shortened by 6 bases and J by 3 bases, with 12 bases between the two germline ends. The CDR3 extends over 13 amino acids. The germline gives CDR1 SGHRS, CDR2 YFSETQ.

This receptor was identified in a human donor in a cohort sampled during active COVID-19. The chain combines TRBV5-1 with TRBJ1-2; perhaps TRBD1 as D (5 bases). The sequencing input was peripheral blood. CDR3 DNA sequence: TGCGCCAGCACCGACGACAGCTACTATGGCTACACCTTC. It is translated as CASTDDSYYGYTF.